This T cell receptor (beta chain) emerged from a study of cytomegalovirus exposure and HLA in healthy donors. Study findings and constraints: High specificity and sensitivity for cytomegalovirus status were reported for the classifier. Later analysis associated a missense DCLRE1C variant with TCR beta V- and J-gene trimming. CMV antigen specificity of a few CMV-associated chains was confirmed in vitro.

The PCR contained 60 Vbeta and 13 Jbeta primers. Sequencing was performed with immunoSEQ multiplex PCR; in TCRdb, only in-frame clones are kept and a portion is missing. The table has approximately 160,000 clones, less than 80% seen once. A remark on this clone: Its matching antigen is unknown.

V was shortened by 2 bases and J by 9 bases, with 11 bases between the two germline ends. CDR3 size: 12 residues. Germline-derived CDR1 and CDR2 are MGHDK and SYGVNS. This receptor was taken from a female donor in good health and CMV-seronegative. This sequence joins TRBV25-1 and TRBJ2-7; possible D gene TRBD1, 5 bases. Source material: PBMCs. The CDR3 DNA reads TGTGCCAGCAGTGAAAGTAAGGGGCCGCAGTACTTC. It encodes CASSESKGPQYF.